The 2 T cell receptor beta chains below all came from one sample that was sequenced in a study of blood T cell repertoires in COVID-19. Repertoires were generated with immunoSEQ multiplex PCR, while TCRdb's copy carries only in-frame clones and drops some. The table has roughly 250,000 clones, 75% to 95% seen once. The sequencing sample was made of PBMCs or T cells enriched from blood (not recorded which). All receptors derive from a woman between 18 and 30 years old who had recovered from COVID-19.

The chain joins TRBV19 to TRBJ1-2, with 7 bases fitting TRBD1. The CDR3 extends over 16 amino acids. Germline V gene lookup returns CDR1 LNHDA and CDR2 SQIVND (reference sequence). The V segment lost 4 bases and the J segment 8 bases; nucleotides outside the gene matches: 16. This chain's CDR3 is CASSTRTGSFFGGYTF. The CDR3, as DNA: TGTGCCAGTAGTACTAGGACAGGATCCTTCTTTGGCGGCTACACCTTC.

This clone appeared once. V gene TRBV4-2 combines with J gene TRBJ1-5, with 9 bases identical to TRBD1. In germline, CDR1 is LGHNA, CDR2 YNFKEQ. The CDR3 spans 16 residues. Unmatched junction bases numbered 8, after V lost 3 bases and J lost 5 bases. Here the CDR3 reads CASSQRGQGLHQPQHF. For the CDR3, the DNA is TGTGCCAGCAGCCAGAGGGGACAGGGCTTGCATCAGCCCCAGCATTTT.